Shown below are 21 T cell receptor beta chains from a single sample sequenced in a study of regulatory T cells in long-lasting Graves disease. Combining iRepertoire HTBI primers with Arm-PCR of CDR3 regions, the authors built TCR beta libraries. From the multiplex PCR reads, TCRdb called clonotypes with MiXCR, one entry per CDR3 protein. The sample has over 450,000 distinct CDR3 sequences, around 12% seen once. Time point given: newly diagnosed GD, antithyroid drugs for less than 3 months. Generation of the TCR library employed RNA extracted from PBMCs. This sample also appeared in a second study, on T cells in Graves' hyperthyroidism and ophthalmopathy.

Sequencing used peripheral blood mononuclear cells (PBMCs), obtained at new diagnosis, from a patient treated with antithyroid drugs. The receptors derive from a woman aged 25 to 39 with Graves disease.

With respect to this clonotype: This clone may be a read error of a much larger clone one base away. The genes are TRBV12-3 or TRBV12-4 and TRBJ2-5, with a tentative D call TRBD2 (6 bases). The length of the CDR3 is 14 residues. The CDR3 loop reads CTSSLLQAEGTQYF. As DNA, the CDR3 is TGTACCAGCAGTTTACTACAGGCGGAGGGGACCCAGTACTTC.

The chain employs TRBV19 and TRBJ2-5; no reliable D call. The V and J ends lost 3 bases and 0 bases respectively, with 8 bases between them. Germline CDR1 is LNHDA and CDR2 is SQIVND (reference sequence). The CDR3 length is 14 residues. The CDR3 DNA follows: TGTGCCAGTAGTATCTCCAGGAACCAAGAGACCCAGTACTTC. Translating it yields CASSISRNQETQYF.

This clonotype showed up many times. The rearrangement links TRBV6-1 to TRBJ2-2; D unresolved. Germline CDR1 MNHNS, CDR2 SASEGT. The CDR3 runs to 15 residues. The V gene lost 5 bases and the J gene lost 4 bases, with 14 bases spanning the gap. DNA for the CDR3: TGTGCCAGCAGTACCCCCCTTAGGCGCACCGGGGAGCTGTTTTTT. This translates into CASSTPLRRTGELFF.

This clonotype was detected many times. The chain employs TRBV19 and TRBJ2-7; D possibly corresponds to TRBD2 (6 bases). The CDR3 loop spans 12 amino acids. V was clipped by 5 bases and J by 4 bases, with 9 bases between them. The germline CDR1 and CDR2 sequences are LNHDA and SQIVND (reference sequence). CDR3 sequence: CASSAGPYEQYF. DNA for the CDR3: TGTGCCAGTAGTGCGGGACCATACGAGCAGTACTTC.

This clonotype was seen a handful of times. V is TRBV5-1 and J is TRBJ2-2; 14 bases match TRBD2. CDR1 and CDR2 (germline): SGHRS, YFSETQ. Losses at the gene ends were 3 bases for V and 4 bases for J; bases not matched to a gene: 11. CDR3 length: 19 residues. CDR3 sequence reads: CASSSPGLAGAGGTGELFF. The DNA of the CDR3 is TGCGCCAGCAGCTCTCCGGGACTAGCGGGAGCGGGGGGCACCGGGGAGCTGTTTTTT.

The chain couples TRBV28 to TRBJ1-1, with D unclear. V shed 8 bases and J shed 8 bases, with 21 bases lying between them. There are 14 residues in the CDR3. CDR1 MDHEN and CDR2 SYDVKM come from the germline V gene. The CDR3 spells CASAPSSRRNEAFF. The CDR3 nucleotides are TGTGCCAGCGCCCCATCCAGCAGGAGAAACGAAGCTTTCTTT.

This clonotype was recorded a few times. The chain is built from TRBV19 and TRBJ1-2; TRBD1 matches 8 bases. CDR3 length: 15 amino acids. The J segment lost 4 bases and the V segment lost 5 bases, leaving 9 bases of the junction unmatched. CDR1 LNHDA and CDR2 SQIVND come from the germline V gene (reference sequence). CDR3 loop: CASSLKGQGGYGYTF. In DNA form, the CDR3 reads TGTGCCAGTAGTCTGAAAGGACAGGGTGGCTATGGCTACACCTTC. Drawing the rest from reference TRBV19 and TRBJ1-2, the complete variable domain is DGGITQSPKYLFRKEGQNVTLSCEQNLNHDAMYWYRQDPGQGLRLIYYSQIVNDFQKGDIAEGYSVSREKKESFPLTVTSAQKNPTAFYLCASSLKGQGGYGYTFGSGTRLTVV.

This clonotype was counted at least ten times. V usage is TRBV10-3 and J usage is TRBJ2-1; D is unresolved. Germline values: CDR1 ENHRY, CDR2 SYGVKD. V was clipped by 3 bases and J by 3 bases, with 6 bases between them. This CDR3 region has 13 residues. The chain's CDR3 is CAISDWVYNEQFF. The CDR3, as DNA: TGTGCCATCAGTGATTGGGTCTACAATGAGCAGTTCTTC.

This clonotype was detected many times. The CDR3 sequence is CASSKQSRRREPQHF. The CDR3, as DNA: TGTGCCAGCAGCAAACAGAGCCGGCGCCGGGAGCCCCAGCATTTT. V gene TRBV2 combines with J gene TRBJ1-5; no firm D call. Trimming cost V 6 bases and J 8 bases, with 20 bases left between them. Germline assignment: CDR1 SNHLY and CDR2 FYNNEI. The CDR3 spans 15 residues.

The sample holds many counts of this clonotype. One end of the junction varies from germline; a read error may be responsible. V is TRBV7-8 and J is TRBJ2-1; the match to TRBD2 covers 7 bases. Germline CDR1 and CDR2: SGHVS and FQNEAQ. This CDR3 comprises 14 residues. In DNA form, the CDR3 reads TGTGCCAGCACCTTACGGGACTATAACAATGAGCAGTTCTTC. Translated, it gives CASTLRDYNNEQFF.

This clonotype was picked up a small number of times. The genes are TRBV19 and TRBJ2-1; 8 bases match TRBD2. Germline trimming cut 2 bases from V and 6 bases from J; bases unmatched to any gene: 6. Germline-derived CDR1 and CDR2 are LNHDA and SQIVND (reference sequence). The CDR3 extends over 15 amino acids. The CDR3 spells CASSIRAGVPNEQFF. The CDR3 nucleotides read TGTGCCAGTAGTATAAGAGCGGGAGTGCCCAATGAGCAGTTCTTC.

There are many counts of this clonotype. The chain joins TRBV3-1 to TRBJ1-1, with D hard to call. Trimming took off 1 base at V and 0 bases at J, with 15 bases between the two ends. Germline V lookup: CDR1 LGHDT, CDR2 YNNKEL (reference sequence). CDR3 size: 17 residues. CDR3 region: CASSQAQRGHLNTEAFF. As DNA, the CDR3 is TGTGCCAGCAGCCAAGCGCAGAGAGGCCACTTGAACACTGAAGCTTTCTTT.

This clonotype appeared many times. The chain combines TRBV2 with TRBJ2-7, with 8 bases matching TRBD1. V lost 4 bases and J lost 3; bases outside the gene matches: 8. The CDR3 is 15 amino acids. Germline V gives CDR1 SNHLY, CDR2 FYNNEI. CDR3 protein: CASSASGTGNYEQYF. The CDR3 nucleotides are TGTGCCAGCAGTGCGTCGGGGACAGGCAACTACGAGCAGTACTTC.

This clonotype was recorded at least ten times. The chain links TRBV11-2 to TRBJ2-1, with 9 bases identical to TRBD2. V gave up 4 bases and J gave up 4 bases; unmatched junction bases: 11. The germline CDR1 and CDR2 sequences are SGHAT and FQNNGV. The CDR3 sequence is 17 residues long. CDR3 residues: CASSYMLGLAEYNEQFF. For the CDR3, the DNA is TGTGCCAGCAGCTACATGTTGGGACTAGCAGAGTACAATGAGCAGTTCTTC.

This clonotype was seen repeatedly, ten times or more. For the CDR3, the DNA is TGTGCCAGCAGTGAGGGGCAGGGCGGTGGGCAGCCCCAGCATTTT. Its translation: CASSEGQGGGQPQHF. The chain employs TRBV2 and TRBJ1-5; weak D call: TRBD1 (5 bases). The CDR3 loop spans 15 amino acids. Trimming took 3 bases from V and 7 from J, leaving 16 bases between them. Germline assignment: CDR1 SNHLY and CDR2 FYNNEI.

This clonotype appeared many times. This chain joins TRBV6-2 or TRBV6-3 and TRBJ2-1; possibly TRBD1 for D (6 bases). Germline values: CDR1 MNHEY, CDR2 SVGEGT. Trimming left V 8 bases short and J 5 bases short, with 22 bases between. This CDR3 region has 16 residues. The CDR3 DNA follows: TGTGCCAGCTCCAGAAGAGGGGAAGGGGGTCACAATGAGCAGTTCTTC. It yields the protein CASSRRGEGGHNEQFF.

This clonotype was found a few times. The chain links TRBV20-1 to TRBJ2-7; D might be TRBD2 (5 bases). CDR3 length: 12 residues. The V and J ends lost 5 bases and 4 bases respectively, with 12 bases between them. The germline gives CDR1 DFQATT, CDR2 SNEGSKA (reference sequence). In DNA form, the CDR3 reads TGCAGTGCTCAGCAACCGGGGTACGAGCAGTACTTC. This encodes CSAQQPGYEQYF.

The V call is TRBV7-9, the J call TRBJ1-2; D is ambiguous. The V and J ends lost 6 bases and 4 bases respectively, with 12 bases between them. The CDR3 loop spans 13 amino acids. Germline V gene lookup returns CDR1 SEHNR and CDR2 FQNEAQ (reference sequence). CDR3 protein: CASRMDLSYGYTF. DNA for the CDR3: TGTGCCAGCAGAATGGACTTGTCCTATGGCTACACCTTC.

This clonotype was recorded at least ten times. V gene TRBV7-2 combines with J gene TRBJ2-7, with TRBD2 matching 9 bases. CDR1 is SGHTA and CDR2 is FQGNSA in the germline V gene. The CDR3 has 16 residues. V was pared by 1 base and J by 5 bases, with 9 bases of the junction left unmatched. The DNA of the CDR3 is TGTGCCAGCAGCTTAGTTGGGGCTAGCGGGATGAACGAGCAGTACTTC. Encoded protein: CASSLVGASGMNEQYF.

To note about this clonotype: Since a far larger clone is one base different, this is likely a read error. The chain employs TRBV5-1 and TRBJ1-4, with 7 positions matching TRBD1. The V gene's germline CDR1 is SGHRS and CDR2 YFSETQ. CDR3 size: 15 residues. DNA for the CDR3: TGTGCCAGCAGCCGATTGACAGGGCAGGGGTCCAGACTGCTTTTT. The encoded protein is CASSRLTGQGSRLLF.

This clonotype was detected many times. J is TRBJ2-1 and V is TRBV7-2; 7 bases are a match to TRBD2. Trimming removed 1 base from V and 8 bases from J; junction bases left unmatched: 17. The CDR3 consists of 18 residues. Germline CDR1 reads SGHTA; CDR2 reads FQGNSA. The DNA of the CDR3 is TGTGCCAGCAGCTTAGTCGGAGTTTTTGGCGGGAGTACCCATGAGCAGTTCTTC. This translates into CASSLVGVFGGSTHEQFF. Complete variable domain (other parts from reference TRBV7-2 and TRBJ2-1): GAGVSQSPSNKVTEKGKDVELRCDPISGHTALYWYRQSLGQGLEFLIYFQGNSAPDKSGLPSDRFSAERTGGSVSTLTIQRTQQEDSAVYLCASSLVGVFGGSTHEQFFGPGTRLTVL.